This entry is about one T cell receptor beta chain. Its antigen is undetermined. Cells were stimulated with CMV-infected fibroblast lysates at 10 ug/mL. CD4+ T cells upregulating both CD40 ligand and CD69 were sorted as responding cells. The data derive from a study of persistence of HIV-infected CD4 T cells. The libraries were made with immunoSEQ version 4 in survey mode. The assay was immunoSEQ multiplex PCR, and TCRdb's table has in-frame clones only and misses some. This table holds under 15,000 clones, roughly 70% found once. The V and J ends lost 3 bases and 1 base respectively, with 14 bases between them. The CDR3 totals 16 residues. Germline-derived CDR1 and CDR2 are SGDLS and YYNGEE.

This material consisted of CD4+ T cells sorted from PBMCs after roughly 19-hour stimulation, taken from a patient who received antiretroviral therapy. J is TRBJ1-5 and V is TRBV9; a weak D match, TRBD1 (5 bases). This TCR was sampled from an adult man with HIV who was CMV-seropositive. DNA for the CDR3: TGTGCCAGCAGCGCCACCTCCGACAGCAGCAATCAGCCCCAGCATTTT. Encoded protein: CASSATSDSSNQPQHF. The whole variable domain, remainder taken from reference TRBV9 and TRBJ1-5, is DSGVTQTPKHLITATGQRVTLRCSPRSGDLSVYWYQQSLDQGLQFLIQYYNGEERAKGNILERFSAQQFPDLHSELNLSSLELGDSALYFCASSATSDSSNQPQHFGDGTRLSIL.